The subject of this entry is one TCR beta chain. This specimen comes from a study of T cell changes during pregnancy in multiple sclerosis. In germline, CDR1 is SGHDT, CDR2 YYEEEE. The J segment lost 1 base and the V segment lost 6 bases, leaving 5 bases of the junction unmatched. The CDR3 sequence is 15 residues long. Generated by immunoSEQ multiplex PCR, the TCRdb table keeps only in-frame clones and is missing some. Of 90,000 to 100,000 clones listed, about 90% were seen once; the top ten hold less than 2.5%. The sample here was peripheral blood, taken after pregnancy. The source of this sequence is a female donor in good health, enrolled as a control in a pregnancy study. The chain employs TRBV5-6 and TRBJ2-1, with 9 bases aligning to TRBD1. The CDR3 sequence: CASILTGGSYNEQFF. The CDR3 bases are TGTGCCAGCATCCTGACAGGGGGATCCTACAATGAGCAGTTCTTC.